These 21 T cell receptor beta chains came from one sample sequenced in a study of blood T cell repertoires in COVID-19. Generated by immunoSEQ multiplex PCR, the TCRdb table keeps only in-frame clones and is missing some. The sample includes about 240,000 clones, around 88% of them seen just once. Sequences were obtained from peripheral blood. The receptors originated from an elderly man with acute or convalescent COVID-19.

Concerning this clone itself: This sample includes further DNA sequences coding for the same CDR3. The rearrangement links TRBV3-1 (or the pseudogene TRBV3-2) to TRBJ2-7; D unclear. Germline assignment: CDR1 LGHDT and CDR2 YNNKEL (reference sequence). This CDR3 is 12 amino acids long. V lost 5 bases and J 5 bases, leaving 10 bases between the germline ends. CDR3 DNA: TGTGCCAGCAGCACCCCCGGTGACGAGCAGTACTTC. Translation gives CASSTPGDEQYF.

This chain joins TRBV3-1 (or the pseudogene TRBV3-2) and TRBJ2-1; 8 positions match TRBD2. The CDR3 is 13 amino acids. Germline V CDR1 and CDR2: LGHDT, YNNKEL (reference sequence). J gave up 15 bases and V 0 bases, and 7 bases lay outside the gene matches. As DNA, the CDR3 is TGTGCCAGCAGCCAAGATCAAGCGGGGGTGTGGTTCTTC. As protein: CASSQDQAGVWFF.

In its sample, this clone was seen once. The chain joins TRBV29-1 to TRBJ2-2; 10 bases fit TRBD1. Trimming at V came to 7 bases and at J to 5 bases, leaving 4 bases not matched to a gene. Germline CDR1 reads SQVTM; CDR2 reads ANQGSEA. The CDR3 consists of 13 residues. The CDR3 DNA sequence: TGCAGCGGCCGGGACAGGGGAACCGGGGAGCTGTTTTTT. It encodes CSGRDRGTGELFF.

As DNA, the CDR3 is TGTGCCAGCAGCGTTCTTGGACAAAGAAACAATGAGCAGTTCTTC. Protein sequence: CASSVLGQRNNEQFF. The gene calls are TRBV9 and TRBJ2-1; D perhaps matches TRBD1 (5 bases). This CDR3 has 15 amino acids. Trimming left V 2 bases short and J 5 bases short, with 14 bases between. Germline V gene sequence: CDR1 SGDLS, CDR2 YYNGEE.

The chain has TRBV6-5 and TRBJ1-2; tentatively, D is TRBD1 (6 bases). Between the trimmed V and J ends, which lost 6 bases and 4 bases, there was a span of 9 bases. The CDR3 totals 12 residues. Germline lookup yields CDR1 MNHEY and CDR2 SVGAGI. CDR3 in DNA: TGTGCCAGCAGCACAGGGACCTATGGCTACACCTTC. Translation gives CASSTGTYGYTF.

V usage is TRBV5-1 and J usage is TRBJ2-3; 9 nucleotides agree with TRBD2. The germline V gene has CDR1 SGHRS and CDR2 YFSETQ. This CDR3 is 15 amino acids long. V was clipped by 2 bases and J by 6 bases; unmatched bases: 7. The CDR3 spells CASSFGGGAKDTQYF. As DNA, the CDR3 is TGCGCCAGCAGCTTCGGCGGGGGGGCCAAGGATACGCAGTATTTT.

V and J are TRBV6-5 and TRBJ1-1; possibly TRBD1 for D (6 bases). The CDR3 is made up of 13 amino acids. Trimming pared 6 bases from V and 3 bases from J, leaving 11 bases between. CDR1 and CDR2 (germline): MNHEY, SVGAGI. The CDR3 protein is CASRTTGYTEAFF. In DNA form, the CDR3 reads TGTGCCAGCAGGACCACAGGGTACACTGAAGCTTTCTTT.

The V call is TRBV5-5, the J call TRBJ2-5; 9 nucleotides match TRBD2. This CDR3 is 17 amino acids long. The V and J ends lost 1 base and 5 bases, in that order; junction bases with no gene match: 12. Germline V gene sequence: CDR1 SGHKS, CDR2 YYEKEE (reference sequence). CDR3 region: CASSLMPSGDGRETQYF. CDR3 bases: TGTGCCAGCAGCTTGATGCCTAGCGGGGATGGGCGGGAGACCCAGTACTTC.

The gene calls are TRBV5-1 and TRBJ2-1; 8 bases are a match to TRBD1. CDR3 length: 15 residues. Germline assignment: CDR1 SGHRS and CDR2 YFSETQ. Losses at the gene ends were 2 bases for V and 7 bases for J; bases not matched to a gene: 8. The CDR3 nucleotides read TGCGCCAGCAGCTTAATAGGACAGGGTAAAAATGAGCAGTTCTTC. The encoded protein is CASSLIGQGKNEQFF.

The chain uses TRBV28 and TRBJ2-7; D is ambiguous. The V end lost 4 bases, the J end lost 3 bases, and 10 bases lay between the germline ends. Per germline, CDR1 MDHEN and CDR2 SYDVKM. This CDR3 is built from 13 residues. The CDR3 reads CASSSILFYEQYF. The CDR3 DNA is TGTGCCAGCAGTTCTATCTTATTCTACGAGCAGTACTTC.

The gene calls are TRBV4-3 and TRBJ2-2; 7 nucleotides line up with TRBD1. J lost 4 bases, V lost 4 bases, and 15 bases had no gene match. Germline CDR1 and CDR2: LGHNA and YSLEER. CDR3 length: 18 amino acids. The CDR3 DNA reads TGCGCCAGCAGCCCGAGGGCAGGGGGAATTATGGGCACCGGGGAGCTGTTTTTT. Protein product: CASSPRAGGIMGTGELFF.

The rearrangement links TRBV19 to TRBJ1-1; possible D gene TRBD1, 5 bases. Trimming removed 1 base at V and 5 bases at J, with 8 bases between. This CDR3 is 13 amino acids long. Germline lookup yields CDR1 LNHDA and CDR2 SQIVND (reference sequence). The chain's CDR3 is CASSIARDTEAFF. The CDR3 DNA reads TGTGCCAGTAGTATAGCCAGGGATACTGAAGCTTTCTTT.

The chain recombines TRBV6-1 with TRBJ1-1; 9 nucleotides agree with TRBD1. CDR3 size: 15 residues. V shed 3 bases, J shed 6 bases, and the junction held 8 bases outside the gene matches. Germline lookup yields CDR1 MNHNS and CDR2 SASEGT. The DNA for the CDR3 is TGTGCCAGCAGTGAGAGGCGGGACAGGGTGGCTGAAGCTTTCTTT. Protein: CASSERRDRVAEAFF.

The rearrangement joins TRBV9 to TRBJ2-1; 11 bases align to TRBD1. This CDR3 is 15 amino acids long. Germline V CDR1 and CDR2: SGDLS, YYNGEE. Trimming removed 3 bases from V and 4 bases from J; junction bases left unmatched: 3. The CDR3 bases are TGTGCCAGCAGCGCGGGACAGGGGGAGTACAATGAGCAGTTCTTC. Translated, it gives CASSAGQGEYNEQFF.

This chain links TRBV6-5 with TRBJ2-5; 7 bases fit TRBD1. After removal of 7 bases from V and 2 bases from J, the junction contained 7 bases not matched to a gene. Germline V gene sequence: CDR1 MNHEY, CDR2 SVGAGI. This CDR3 comprises 14 residues. The CDR3 loop reads CASTTGARQETQYF. In DNA, the CDR3 is TGTGCCAGCACCACAGGGGCCCGTCAAGAGACCCAGTACTTC.

Only one count was recorded for this clone. The chain combines TRBV7-9 with TRBJ2-1; D might be TRBD1 (5 bases). This CDR3 comprises 16 residues. CDR1 and CDR2 (germline): SEHNR, FQNEAQ (reference sequence). With 0 bases removed from V and 4 bases from J, the gap between germline ends came to 13 bases. CDR3 residues: CASSLASGLGYNEQFF. CDR3 coding DNA: TGTGCCAGCAGCTTAGCTTCAGGGCTTGGGTACAATGAGCAGTTCTTC.

The V gene is TRBV6-5, the J gene TRBJ2-7; D gene uncertain. This CDR3 is 13 amino acids long. Germline CDR1 and CDR2: MNHEY and SVGAGI. V was clipped by 6 bases and J by 3 bases, with 12 bases between them. This CDR3 is CASRPADIYEQYF. CDR3 DNA: TGTGCCAGCAGGCCCGCTGACATCTACGAGCAGTACTTC.

V gene TRBV5-1 combines with J gene TRBJ2-3; 9 positions match TRBD1. This CDR3 has 15 amino acids. Germline CDR1 reads SGHRS; CDR2 reads YFSETQ. The J segment lost 5 bases and the V segment lost 3 bases, leaving 7 bases of the junction unmatched. In DNA, the CDR3 is TGCGCCAGCAGCTCCGGGACAGGGACCCGAGATACGCAGTATTTT. Amino acids: CASSSGTGTRDTQYF.

The chain joins TRBV5-1 to TRBJ1-1; 10 bases match TRBD1. The CDR3 extends over 14 amino acids. The V segment lost 3 bases and the J segment 5 bases; nucleotides outside the gene matches: 4. Germline CDR1 SGHRS, CDR2 YFSETQ. CDR3 DNA sequence: TGCGCCAGCAGCTATGGACAGGGGGGGACTGAAGCTTTCTTT. Translated, it gives CASSYGQGGTEAFF.

This clone has more than one count but fewer than ten. V gene TRBV4-1 combines with J gene TRBJ1-6; 9 bases agree with TRBD1. After removal of 0 bases from V and 10 bases from J, the junction contained 10 bases not matched to a gene. CDR1 and CDR2 (germline): MGHRA, YSYEKL. The CDR3 covers 17 residues. The CDR3 region has the DNA TGCGCCAGCAGCCAAGATCACACAGGGGGCGCTGGGTCACCCCTCCACTTT. Translated: CASSQDHTGGAGSPLHF.

V gene TRBV7-9 combines with J gene TRBJ1-2; 11 positions agree with TRBD1. The CDR3 consists of 16 residues. Trimming removed 5 bases from V and 1 base from J; junction bases left unmatched: 6. The germline V gene encodes CDR1 SEHNR and CDR2 FQNEAQ (reference sequence). In DNA form, the CDR3 reads TGTGCCAGCAGCCGGGGACAGGGGGTCATTAACTATGGCTACACCTTC. Translating it yields CASSRGQGVINYGYTF.